The 23 T cell receptor beta chains below were found in one sample sequenced in a study of identical twins. In TCRdb, the 5' RACE reads were re-called with MiXCR into one record per CDR3 protein. The table records some 250,000 distinct CDR3 sequences, around 6.5% of them present only once. This sample also appeared in a second study, on T cells expressing NK-cell markers.

Material for sequencing was CD8+ T cells sorted from blood. The receptors stem from a young woman in good health.

This clonotype was observed a handful of times. The chain combines TRBV20-1 with TRBJ2-7; the D gene could be TRBD1 or TRBD2 (5 bases each). The V end was cut by 3 bases, the J end by 5 bases, with 14 bases between. The CDR3 totals 13 residues. Germline CDR1 reads DFQATT; CDR2 reads SNEGSKA (reference sequence). CDR3 nucleotide sequence: TGCAGTGCTAGGCCGGGGCTAGTCGACGAGCAGTACTTC. Its protein product is CSARPGLVDEQYF.

This clonotype was observed a few times. The rearrangement joins TRBV4-1 to TRBJ2-2; D call uncertain. This CDR3 contains 17 residues. Trimming shortened V by 3 bases and J by 0 bases, and 14 bases separated the two germline ends. Germline values: CDR1 MGHRA, CDR2 YSYEKL. CDR3 protein: CASSQVGLRANTGELFF. CDR3 nucleotides: TGCGCCAGCAGCCAGGTCGGGCTCCGCGCGAACACCGGGGAGCTGTTTTTT.

This clonotype has more than one count but fewer than ten. The chain links TRBV27 to TRBJ2-1; 11 bases are shared with TRBD2. Germline CDR1 and CDR2: MNHEY and SMNVEV (reference sequence). The CDR3 runs to 15 residues. The V gene end was trimmed by 6 bases and the J gene end by 14 bases; junction bases not matched to a gene: 15. CDR3 in DNA: TGTGCCAGCAGGGTAGCGGGAGGGCCGGCGAGTCTGGAGTTCTTC. Protein: CASRVAGGPASLEFF.

This clonotype was observed a handful of times. V and J are TRBV12-3 or TRBV12-4 and TRBJ1-6, with TRBD1 as a possible D gene (5 bases). V was cut by 3 bases and J by 7 bases, with 13 bases left in between. This CDR3 region has 15 residues. CDR3 DNA sequence: TGTGCCAGCAGTTTCGAAGGGGTCGGCAATTCACCCCTCCACTTT. Its protein is CASSFEGVGNSPLHF.

This clonotype was found a few times. The chain employs TRBV27 and TRBJ2-5; D may be TRBD1 or TRBD2 (5 bases each). Trimming pared 6 bases from V and 5 bases from J, leaving 13 bases between. The germline V gene has CDR1 MNHEY and CDR2 SMNVEV (reference sequence). The CDR3 length is 13 residues. The CDR3 DNA reads TGTGCCAGCAGCTCGGGACGTTGGGAGACCCAGTACTTC. This codes for CASSSGRWETQYF.

This clonotype has more than one count but fewer than ten. The V call is TRBV12-3 or TRBV12-4, the J call TRBJ2-2, with 7 bases identical to TRBD1. CDR3 length equals 14 residues. J was trimmed by 5 bases and V by 6 bases; bases with no gene match: 6. The CDR3 sequence: CASSYTTGTGELFF. The CDR3 region has the DNA TGTGCCAGCAGCTATACGACAGGGACCGGGGAGCTGTTTTTT.

This clonotype was seen many times. This sequence joins TRBV11-2 and TRBJ1-6; D unresolved. CDR1 SGHAT and CDR2 FQNNGV come from the germline V gene. CDR3 length: 11 amino acids. V dropped 5 bases and J dropped 14 bases, with 10 bases sitting between them. The CDR3 region is CASSLDRALHF. The CDR3 coding sequence is TGTGCCAGCAGCCTCGACCGGGCCCTCCACTTT.

The genes are TRBV11-2 and TRBJ2-7, with D unresolved. This CDR3 is 13 amino acids long. Germline-derived CDR1 and CDR2 are SGHAT and FQNNGV. Between the trimmed V and J ends, which lost 1 base and 2 bases, there was a span of 6 bases. The CDR3, as DNA: TGTGCCAGCAGCTTAGGGATTGCCTACGAGCAGTACTTC. It encodes CASSLGIAYEQYF.

The sample holds a few counts of this clonotype. The chain recombines TRBV29-1 with TRBJ1-5, with D unclear. V lost 6 bases to trimming and J lost 4 bases, with 1 base between them. The CDR3 runs 9 residues. CDR1 and CDR2 from the germline V gene are SQVTM and ANQGSEA. In DNA, the CDR3 is TGCAGCGTAAATCAGCCCCAGCATTTT. It codes for CSVNQPQHF.

This clonotype was seen at least ten times. The J gene is TRBJ1-2, the V gene TRBV6-2 or TRBV6-3; no clear D gene. Deletions cut 7 bases from V and 8 bases from J, with 14 bases between. CDR3 length: 12 residues. CDR1 MNHEY and CDR2 SVGEGT come from the germline V gene. The CDR3 sequence: CASTYGPSGYTF. The CDR3 coding sequence is TGTGCCAGCACCTACGGACCCTCGGGCTACACCTTC.

The chain uses TRBV5-1 and TRBJ2-7; D is unresolved. This CDR3 has 14 amino acids. V lost 0 bases, J lost 5 bases, and 12 bases lay in between. Germline V gene sequence: CDR1 SGHRS, CDR2 YFSETQ. CDR3 DNA: TGCGCCAGCAGCTTGGAATCAGCAGCCCACGAGCAGTACTTC. Amino acids: CASSLESAAHEQYF.

This chain uses TRBV20-1 with TRBJ2-4; D is unresolved. CDR1 is DFQATT, CDR2 SNEGSKA, per germline (reference sequence). Trimming stripped 6 bases from V and 9 bases from J, with 18 bases between. This CDR3 comprises 13 residues. In DNA, the CDR3 is TGCAGTGCGCCGATCCCCGAGACCGGCATTCAGTACTTC. Translated: CSAPIPETGIQYF.

The V and J genes are TRBV6-1 and TRBJ2-5, with D perhaps matching TRBD2 (6 bases). V was trimmed by 6 bases and J by 3 bases, leaving 23 bases between them. Per the germline V gene, CDR1 is MNHNS and CDR2 is SASEGT. The CDR3 loop spans 17 amino acids. The CDR3 sequence is CASSSRGLPWVKETQYF. DNA of the CDR3: TGTGCCAGCAGCTCCCGGGGACTTCCATGGGTTAAAGAGACCCAGTACTTC.

By proportion, this clonotype is medium-sized. The gene calls are TRBV4-1 and TRBJ1-5; D unresolved. This CDR3 has 13 residues. V gave up 0 bases and J gave up 6 bases, with 6 bases separating them. CDR1 and CDR2 from the germline V gene are MGHRA and YSYEKL. Here the CDR3 DNA reads TGCGCCAGCAGCCAAGATCCTCGTCAGCCCCAGCATTTT. Amino acids: CASSQDPRQPQHF.

This clonotype has more than one count but fewer than ten. The rearrangement links TRBV29-1 to TRBJ2-4; 10 bases fit TRBD2. The trim removed 6 bases at V and 6 bases at J, leaving 11 bases unmatched. CDR1 is SQVTM, CDR2 ANQGSEA, per germline. This CDR3 comprises 15 residues. The CDR3 sequence: CSVESGGLARNIQYF. The CDR3 nucleotides are TGCAGCGTCGAAAGCGGGGGACTAGCGAGAAACATTCAGTACTTC.

This clonotype was seen a few times. This chain links TRBV7-6 with TRBJ2-1; D gene unclear. The CDR3 has 11 amino acids. V was clipped by 6 bases and J by 5 bases, with 5 bases between them. The germline V gene has CDR1 SGHVS and CDR2 FNYEAQ. Here the CDR3 reads CASRSDNEQFF. CDR3 DNA sequence: TGTGCCAGCAGGTCGGACAATGAGCAGTTCTTC.

This clonotype was counted at least ten times. This chain connects TRBV24-1 to TRBJ2-4; D may be TRBD2 (5 bases). The CDR3 has 17 residues. V dropped 1 base and J dropped 0 bases, with 12 bases sitting between them. Per germline, CDR1 KGHDR and CDR2 SFDVKD. The CDR3 region is CATSDFRGLLAKNIQYF. The CDR3 coding sequence is TGTGCCACCAGTGATTTCAGAGGGCTACTAGCCAAAAACATTCAGTACTTC.

This clonotype has a handful of counts. The V and J genes are TRBV18 and TRBJ2-1; a weak D match, TRBD1 (5 bases). CDR1 is KGHSH, CDR2 LQKENI, per germline. This CDR3 has 15 residues. V lost 3 bases to trimming and J lost 5 bases, with 14 bases between them. This chain's CDR3 is CASSPVAGHNNEQFF. The CDR3 DNA sequence: TGTGCCAGCTCACCGGTAGCAGGGCATAACAATGAGCAGTTCTTC. Filled out from reference TRBV18 and TRBJ2-1, the complete variable domain reads NAGVMQNPRHLVRRRGQEARLRCSPMKGHSHVYWYRQLPEEGLKFMVYLQKENIIDESGMPKERFSAEFPKEGPSILRIQQVVRGDSAAYFCASSPVAGHNNEQFFGPGTRLTVL.

This clonotype was picked up many times. This chain connects TRBV27 to TRBJ2-2, with 11 bases that match TRBD1. CDR3 length: 17 amino acids. Germline V gives CDR1 MNHEY, CDR2 SMNVEV (reference sequence). The V gene end was trimmed by 4 bases and the J gene end by 4 bases; junction bases not matched to a gene: 8. The CDR3 bases are TGTGCCAGCAGTTCGAGGACAGGGGGCGCAGGCACCGGGGAGCTGTTTTTT. Amino acids: CASSSRTGGAGTGELFF.

This clonotype was picked up many times. The CDR3 loop reads CASSPRGGTEAFF. DNA for the CDR3: TGTGCCAGCAGCCCTCGGGGTGGAACTGAAGCTTTCTTT. J is TRBJ1-1 and V is TRBV7-9; D gene unclear. The CDR3 loop spans 13 amino acids. Germline V gene data show CDR1 as SEHNR and CDR2 as FQNEAQ (reference sequence). The ends were cut back, 5 bases at V and 5 bases at J, with 12 bases in the middle.

This clonotype has only a few counts. The chain has TRBV12-3 or TRBV12-4 and TRBJ2-5; the match to TRBD1 covers 9 bases. The V gene end was trimmed by 10 bases and the J gene end by 5 bases; junction bases not matched to a gene: 2. The CDR3 covers 11 residues. CDR3 protein: CATGTGETQYF. Here the CDR3 DNA reads TGTGCCACCGGGACAGGGGAGACCCAGTACTTC.

A few counts support this clonotype. The rearrangement joins TRBV2 to TRBJ2-7; perhaps TRBD1 as D (5 bases). The CDR3 covers 18 residues. V was shortened by 10 bases and J by 2 bases, with 30 bases between the two germline ends. Germline V gives CDR1 SNHLY, CDR2 FYNNEI. The CDR3 DNA reads as TGTGCCACCGCATCCTCCGTGGGTTTAGGCGGACAAGCCTACGAGCAGTACTTC. Amino acid sequence: CATASSVGLGGQAYEQYF.

CDR3 sequence (DNA): TGTGCCAGCAGCTTAGGGGACCACCCCTCCTATGAGCAGTTCTTC. Amino acid sequence: CASSLGDHPSYEQFF. This sequence joins TRBV7-3 and TRBJ2-1; D may be TRBD1 or TRBD2 (5 bases each). The length of the CDR3 is 15 residues. Per germline, CDR1 SGHTA and CDR2 FQGTGA. V gave up 2 bases and J gave up 8 bases, with 16 bases separating them.